This TCR beta chain was sequenced for a study of T-cell memory formation after mild COVID-19. Broader study findings: Several responding clones turned up in pre-infection memory, indicating that cross-reactive memory may have taken part. A balance of CD4 and CD8 characterized clones contracting day 15 to 85, whereas later expanders leaned CD4+.

Researchers used 5'RACE with constant-segment primers to make TCR alpha and TCR beta cDNA libraries that carry sample barcodes and UMIs. TCRdb ran MiXCR on the 5' RACE reads and lists one entry per CDR3 protein. Of roughly 600,000 distinct CDR3 sequences listed, about a sixth are singletons. In the case of this clonotype: Its antigen is not known.

This CDR3 has 15 residues. The germline V gene encodes CDR1 MNHEY and CDR2 SVGEGT. Trimming stripped 8 bases from V and 4 bases from J, with 20 bases between. Sequenced: PBMCs or a T cell subset sorted from them (not recorded which). The origin of this receptor is an adult woman who had mild COVID-19 (a few samples of this study predate the infection). Cell type and time point are not known. The V and J genes are TRBV6-2 or TRBV6-3 and TRBJ1-2, with D perhaps TRBD1 (6 bases). The CDR3 DNA is TGTGCCAGCTTTTTTACTCCGGGACAACTCTATGGCTACACCTTC. Residues: CASFFTPGQLYGYTF.